This T cell receptor beta chain emerged from a study of beta chain features in type 1 diabetes. General study findings and limits: Patients with type 1 diabetes carried fewer insertions and had more deletions at their VDJ junctions. For Type 1 diabetes patients, all four CD4+ subsets carried TCRB CDR3s that were moderately but significantly shorter.

TCRB transcripts that were expressed got sequenced, as all of the isolated RNA had been reverse transcribed. Naive, central memory and regulatory T cell samples produced a mean of about 3.5 million reads. Using immunoSEQ multiplex PCR, the repertoire was profiled, and TCRdb retains in-frame clones only, with some absent. The data contain about 45,000 clones, roughly 70% of them singletons. This clone showed up just a few times. Its specificity is unknown. In total, each donor contributed a single heparinised blood draw that averaged roughly 110 mL. Sorted CD4+ subsets: naive, central memory, regulatory, stem cell-like memory (CD45RO/CCR7/CD25/CD127/CD95/CD27 panel). Germline V gene data show CDR1 as SGHRS and CDR2 as YFSETQ. Unmatched junction bases numbered 8, after V lost 4 bases and J lost 6 bases. The CDR3 spans 15 residues.

The sequence was collected from a woman younger than 30 with type 1 diabetes. Source material: Tregs from blood. The rearrangement links TRBV5-1 to TRBJ2-7; 12 bases agree with TRBD2. The DNA for the CDR3 is TGCGCCAGCAGCCGGTCGACTAGCGGGAGAGGCGAGCAGTACTTC. Its protein is CASSRSTSGRGEQYF.